The clone carrying this TCR beta chain was found once. This sample stems from a study of PD-1 blockade in mismatch repair-deficient tumors. Libraries were prepared by immunoSEQ multiplex PCR; TCRdb keeps only in-frame clonotypes and omits some of them. Among roughly 80,000 clones, 81% were seen once, and the ten largest hold more than 2.5%. V was clipped by 6 bases and J by 6 bases, with 15 bases between them. The CDR3 contains 14 residues. In germline, CDR1 is PRHDT, CDR2 FYEKMQ (reference sequence). V gene TRBV13 combines with J gene TRBJ1-5, with a tentative D call TRBD1 (6 bases). This receptor was taken from an adult with mismatch repair-deficient cancer. This specimen consisted of peripheral blood, obtained 12 weeks after starting pembrolizumab. CDR3 sequence: CASSITGPGQPQHF. CDR3 in DNA: TGTGCCAGCAGTATAACAGGGCCCGGTCAGCCCCAGCATTTT.